The clone carrying this T cell receptor (beta chain) has only a few counts. Its antigen is not identified. CDR3 length: 14 residues. V lost 8 bases, J lost 1 base, and 12 bases lay in between. Germline V gene sequence: CDR1 MNHEY, CDR2 SVGAGI. These data come from a study of human T cells and chemical hapten exposure. The wider study: It was small differences in pooled library volume that mainly caused per-sample TCR yields to vary. Findings of the study overall: DPC sensitization did not alter TCRs above 1 in 1000 frequency.

Stated time point: healthy volunteer bleed at 2 weeks. It was unfractionated whole blood from which total RNA was extracted. In the authors' methods: Samples contained a median of about 96,000 TCRs, with a range of 23,224 to 690,600. TCRdb called the RACE reads again in MiXCR, with one record for every CDR3 protein. The authors' filters were not applied to this entry. The sample carries about 130,000 distinct CDR3 sequences, approximately 9% recorded once. The origin of this receptor is a male donor in good health. Some clones in this sample may be carry-over from other donors' samples. The chain uses TRBV6-5 and TRBJ2-1; D ambiguous. The sample consisted of whole blood. CDR3 bases: TGTGCCAGCGGCTTGCCGCAATCCTACAATGAGCAGTTCTTC. It translates to CASGLPQSYNEQFF.